These 16 T cell receptor beta chains were all obtained from the same sample, sequenced in a study of cytomegalovirus exposure and HLA in healthy donors. Sequencing used immunoSEQ multiplex PCR; TCRdb keeps in-frame clones, though not all of them. The sample includes tens of thousands of clones, approximately 80% of them seen just once. The source material was PBMCs. Source of these receptors: a man aged 25-40 years in good health and CMV-seronegative.

The V gene is TRBV2, the J gene TRBJ2-5; TRBD1 agrees at 9 bases. The junction had 10 bases not matched to a gene; V was cut back by 6 bases and J by 2 bases. The CDR3 length is 16 residues. Germline V gene sequence: CDR1 SNHLY, CDR2 FYNNEI. The CDR3 region has the DNA TGTGCCAGCAGCGGGACAGGGAGAATTATACAAGAGACCCAGTACTTC. This translates into CASSGTGRIIQETQYF.

This clone has just one count. The chain couples TRBV4-3 to TRBJ2-1, with D perhaps TRBD1 (5 bases). The germline V gene encodes CDR1 LGHNA and CDR2 YSLEER. Trimming shortened V by 3 bases and J by 3 bases, and 9 bases separated the two germline ends. The CDR3 runs to 14 residues. CDR3 region: CASSQNQGYNEQFF. The CDR3 region has the DNA TGCGCCAGCAGCCAGAACCAGGGCTACAATGAGCAGTTCTTC.

This chain uses TRBV5-1 with TRBJ1-5; 7 bases agree with TRBD1. The length of the CDR3 is 13 residues. In germline, CDR1 is SGHRS, CDR2 YFSETQ. With 5 bases clipped from V and 4 bases from J, the junction kept 3 bases outside the gene matches. The CDR3 spells CASSQDRNQPQHF. The CDR3 DNA is TGCGCCAGCAGTCAGGACAGGAATCAGCCCCAGCATTTT.

This rearrangement joins TRBV6-5 to TRBJ2-2; D unresolved. The CDR3 covers 11 residues. V lost 5 bases to trimming and J lost 8 bases, with 6 bases between them. CDR1 is MNHEY and CDR2 is SVGAGI in the germline V gene. The CDR3 here is CASSRGGELFF. In DNA, the CDR3 is TGTGCCAGCAGTAGAGGTGGGGAGCTGTTTTTT.

V usage is TRBV18 and J usage is TRBJ2-5, with TRBD1 matching over 9 bases. V lost 5 bases to trimming and J lost 6 bases; unmatched junction nucleotides: 7. Germline assignment: CDR1 KGHSH and CDR2 LQKENI. The CDR3 loop spans 14 amino acids. The CDR3 nucleotides are TGTGCCAGCTCATCTACAGGGGGCCGCAAGACCCAGTACTTC. Its protein is CASSSTGGRKTQYF.

The chain couples TRBV4-1 to TRBJ2-7, with D unclear. This CDR3 contains 15 residues. Germline CDR1 MGHRA, CDR2 YSYEKL. V was pared by 0 bases and J by 3 bases, with 12 bases between. The CDR3 sequence: CASSQEASFFYEQYV. The CDR3 coding sequence is TGCGCCAGCAGCCAAGAGGCTAGTTTCTTCTACGAGCAGTACGTC.

This clone was seen a single time. The rearrangement joins TRBV29-1 to TRBJ2-3; possible D gene TRBD1, 6 bases. Per the germline V gene, CDR1 is SQVTM and CDR2 is ANQGSEA. This CDR3 contains 19 residues. V was pared by 6 bases and J by 3 bases, with 31 bases between. CDR3 residues: CSVGDLNQGNGVVTDTQYF. DNA for the CDR3: TGCAGCGTCGGAGACCTGAATCAGGGGAATGGAGTGGTAACAGATACGCAGTATTTT.

This chain joins TRBV6-4 and TRBJ2-1; 9 bases fit TRBD1. V lost 6 bases, J lost 2 bases, and 5 bases stayed unmatched. CDR3 length: 15 residues. Germline CDR1 is MRHNA and CDR2 is SNTAGT. CDR3 bases: TGTGCCAGCAGCGATGGGACAGGGACCTACAATGAGCAGTTCTTC. Protein: CASSDGTGTYNEQFF.

This clone was detected only once. The V gene is TRBV28, the J gene TRBJ2-5; D call uncertain. The CDR3 is made up of 17 amino acids. Germline V gene lookup returns CDR1 MDHEN and CDR2 SYDVKM. Trimming shortened V by 2 bases and J by 1 base, and 17 bases separated the two germline ends. DNA for the CDR3: TGTGCCAGCAGTTTAGTGGTCCGGCGGATCGGCCAAGAGACCCAGTACTTC. It codes for CASSLVVRRIGQETQYF.

The V gene is TRBV27, the J gene TRBJ1-5; TRBD1 is a possible D gene (5 bases). This CDR3 is built from 14 residues. Germline V gene data show CDR1 as MNHEY and CDR2 as SMNVEV (reference sequence). Trimming cost V 6 bases and J 4 bases, with 13 bases left between them. The CDR3 region is CASSPPRGNQPQHF. In DNA, the CDR3 is TGTGCCAGCAGCCCCCCCCGGGGGAATCAGCCCCAGCATTTT.

V gene TRBV7-2 combines with J gene TRBJ1-5; 7 bases agree with TRBD1. V trimming: 4 bases; J trimming: 5 bases; junction bases outside the gene matches: 2. The CDR3 is 13 residues long. Germline values: CDR1 SGHTA, CDR2 FQGNSA. The DNA of the CDR3 is TGTGCCAGCAGCTCGCAGGGGGATCAGCCCCAGCATTTT. Translating gives CASSSQGDQPQHF.

The chain recombines TRBV4-3 with TRBJ2-7; D is unclear. The germline CDR1 and CDR2 sequences are LGHNA and YSLEER. The CDR3 runs 15 residues. Trimming shortened V by 0 bases and J by 2 bases, and 11 bases separated the two germline ends. CDR3 loop: CASSQDETGTYEQYF. CDR3 bases: TGCGCCAGCAGCCAAGATGAGACGGGTACCTACGAGCAGTACTTC.

V usage is TRBV28 and J usage is TRBJ1-5, with TRBD1 matching over 7 bases. Germline-derived CDR1 and CDR2 are MDHEN and SYDVKM. The CDR3 length is 12 residues. Trimming at V came to 7 bases and at J to 9 bases, leaving 6 bases not matched to a gene. The CDR3 DNA follows: TGTGCCAGCAAATTACAGGGGATGCCCCAGCATTTT. Translated, it gives CASKLQGMPQHF.

This chain joins TRBV5-1 and TRBJ1-6; D is perhaps TRBD1 (5 bases). The CDR3 has 16 residues. With 4 bases removed from V and 6 bases from J, the gap between germline ends came to 17 bases. The germline gives CDR1 SGHRS, CDR2 YFSETQ. CDR3 sequence reads: CASSTSGASGNSPLHF. DNA for the CDR3: TGCGCCAGCAGCACTAGCGGGGCTTCAGGTAATTCACCCCTCCACTTT.

The V and J genes are TRBV27 and TRBJ2-3; tentatively, D is TRBD1 (6 bases). Germline assignment: CDR1 MNHEY and CDR2 SMNVEV (reference sequence). With 8 bases removed from V and 6 bases from J, the gap between germline ends came to 18 bases. The CDR3 consists of 14 residues. In DNA, the CDR3 is TGTGCCAGCGGCCTGGTAGGGGGTCGGGATACGCAGTATTTT. Translation: CASGLVGGRDTQYF.

V usage is TRBV2 and J usage is TRBJ2-1; a weak D match, TRBD2 (5 bases). The CDR3 has 12 amino acids. The V gene lost 6 bases and the J gene lost 9 bases, with 12 bases spanning the gap. The V gene's germline CDR1 is SNHLY and CDR2 FYNNEI. The CDR3 spells CASSLVAGEQFF. The CDR3 region has the DNA TGTGCCAGCAGCCTCGTTGCGGGTGAGCAGTTCTTC.